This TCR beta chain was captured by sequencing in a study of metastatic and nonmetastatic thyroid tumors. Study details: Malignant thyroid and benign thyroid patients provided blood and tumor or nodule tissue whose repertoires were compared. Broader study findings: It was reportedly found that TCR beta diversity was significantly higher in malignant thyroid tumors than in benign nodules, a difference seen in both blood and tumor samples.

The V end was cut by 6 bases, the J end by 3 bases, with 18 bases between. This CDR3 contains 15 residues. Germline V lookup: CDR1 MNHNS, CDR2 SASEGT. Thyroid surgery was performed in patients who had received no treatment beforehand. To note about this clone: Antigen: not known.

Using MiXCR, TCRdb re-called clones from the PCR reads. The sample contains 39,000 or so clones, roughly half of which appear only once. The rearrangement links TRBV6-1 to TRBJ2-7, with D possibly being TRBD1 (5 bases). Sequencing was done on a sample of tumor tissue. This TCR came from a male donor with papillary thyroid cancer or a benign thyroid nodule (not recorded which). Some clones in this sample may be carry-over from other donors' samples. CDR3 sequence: CASSSEGALIYEQYF. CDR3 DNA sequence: TGTGCCAGCAGCTCCGAAGGGGCGCTCATCTACGAGCAGTACTTC.